Below are 3 T cell receptor beta chains sequenced from a single sample in a study of OX40 agonist ivuxolimab in advanced cancers. Data came from immunoSEQ multiplex PCR; TCRdb stores just in-frame clones and leaves some out. The sample carries 30,000 to 45,000 clones, more than 60% recorded once. The sequencing here drew on CD4+ or CD8+ T cells sorted from blood, taken in a trial of the OX40 agonist ivuxolimab. The receptors originated from an adult with an advanced solid tumor such as melanoma, head and neck, liver or kidney cancer.

CDR3 DNA: TGTGCCAGTAGTATCCCCGGACAGGGGATTTATAATGAAAAACTGTTTTTT. Amino acids: CASSIPGQGIYNEKLFF. V is TRBV19 and J is TRBJ1-4; TRBD1 agrees at 9 bases. Trimming removed 3 bases from V and 4 bases from J; junction bases left unmatched: 9. Germline CDR1 and CDR2: LNHDA and SQIVND (reference sequence). This CDR3 has 17 residues.

The chain carries TRBV9 and TRBJ2-1; D gene uncertain. Germline V CDR1 and CDR2: SGDLS, YYNGEE. The V and J ends lost 1 base and 8 bases respectively, with 16 bases between them. The CDR3 extends over 15 amino acids. In DNA form, the CDR3 reads TGTGCCAGCAGCGTATTCAGTCTTTCGGGCGATGAGCAGTTCTTC. It encodes CASSVFSLSGDEQFF.

The chain links TRBV5-4 to TRBJ2-7, with D perhaps matching TRBD2 (6 bases). The CDR3 is 16 amino acids. Trimming pared 7 bases from V and 1 base from J, leaving 21 bases between. Germline CDR1 and CDR2: SGHNT and YYREEE (reference sequence). This chain's CDR3 is CASHSTRSRGSYEQYF. DNA of the CDR3: TGTGCCAGCCATTCCACAAGGTCACGGGGGTCCTACGAGCAGTACTTC.